The clone carrying this T cell receptor (beta chain) was seen only a few times. What it binds is unknown. A much larger clonotype is one base distant, so this may be a read error. The sample comes from a study of T cells in Graves' hyperthyroidism and ophthalmopathy. General study points: Peripheral blood also featured most of the thyroid clonotypes expanded above 0.001. A model using 13 V-J features told ophthalmopathy apart from stable hyperthyroidism.

CDR3 size: 13 residues. Amplified TCR beta CDR3 regions came from RNA transcripts. The TCR CDR3 was amplified in a first-round RT-PCR using the HTBI primer set. TCRdb recomputed calls from the multiplex PCR reads with MiXCR, one row per CDR3 protein. This table holds a few hundred thousand distinct CDR3 sequences, roughly 16% found once. The sequenced material came from blood. The receptor comes from a woman in her thirties or forties with Graves' ophthalmopathy. The chain has TRBV12-3 or TRBV12-4 and TRBJ2-7; tentatively, D is TRBD2 (5 bases). CDR3 nucleotide sequence: TGTGCCAGCAGTTTAAACGGGAACTACGGGCAGTACTTC. This encodes CASSLNGNYGQYF.